Detailed here is one T cell receptor beta chain. Its target is not known. This sample is drawn from a study of graft-versus-host responses after intestinal transplantation. Measured with immunoSEQ multiplex PCR; TCRdb has only the in-frame clones, and not every one. The sample consists of more than 90,000 clones, 90% to 95% of them appearing once. V lost 2 bases and J 12 bases, leaving 23 bases between the germline ends. The germline V gene encodes CDR1 MGHRA and CDR2 YSYEKL. This CDR3 region has 16 residues. Broader study findings: There were GvH clones found in recipient marrow, and some of them appeared first in ileum or blood.

The receptor was isolated from a human donor who received an intestinal transplant. Sequencing was performed on unstimulated CD8+ T cells sorted from spleen or lymph node cells, taken before intestinal transplant. The rearrangement joins TRBV4-1 to TRBJ2-1; a weak D match, TRBD2 (6 bases). The CDR3 sequence: CASSQQGEVVGSGQFF. In DNA form, the CDR3 reads TGCGCCAGCAGCCAACAAGGGGAGGTTGTTGGTTCCGGGCAGTTCTTC.